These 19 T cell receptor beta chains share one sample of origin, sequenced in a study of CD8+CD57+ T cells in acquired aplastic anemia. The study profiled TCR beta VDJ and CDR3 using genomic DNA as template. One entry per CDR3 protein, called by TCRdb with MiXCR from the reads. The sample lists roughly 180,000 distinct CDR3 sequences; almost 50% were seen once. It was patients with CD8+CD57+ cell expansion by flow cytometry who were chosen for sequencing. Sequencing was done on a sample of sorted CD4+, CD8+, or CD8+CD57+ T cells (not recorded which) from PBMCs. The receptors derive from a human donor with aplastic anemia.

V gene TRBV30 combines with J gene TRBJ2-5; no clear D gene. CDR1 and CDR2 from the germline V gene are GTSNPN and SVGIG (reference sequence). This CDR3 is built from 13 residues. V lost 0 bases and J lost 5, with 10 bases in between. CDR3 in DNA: TGTGCCTGGAGTGTCCCGACCGGGGAGACCCAGTACTTC. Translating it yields CAWSVPTGETQYF.

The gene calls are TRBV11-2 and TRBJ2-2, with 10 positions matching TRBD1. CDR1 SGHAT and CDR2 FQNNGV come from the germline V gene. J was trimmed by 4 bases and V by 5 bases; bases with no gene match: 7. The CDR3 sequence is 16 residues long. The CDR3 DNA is TGTGCCAGCAGCCCGCGGACAGGGGGTCTCACCGGGGAGCTGTTTTTT. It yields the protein CASSPRTGGLTGELFF. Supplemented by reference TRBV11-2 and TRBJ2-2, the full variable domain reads EAGVAQSPRYKIIEKRQSVAFWCNPISGHATLYWYQQILGQGPKLLIQFQNNGVVDDSQLPKDRFSAERLKGVDSTLKIQPAKLEDSAVYLCASSPRTGGLTGELFFGEGSRLTVL.

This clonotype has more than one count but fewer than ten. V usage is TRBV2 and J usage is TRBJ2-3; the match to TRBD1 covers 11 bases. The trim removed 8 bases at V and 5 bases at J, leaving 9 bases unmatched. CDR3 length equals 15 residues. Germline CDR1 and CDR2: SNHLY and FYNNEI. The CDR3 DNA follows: TGTGCCAGCTGCTGGACAGGGGGCAGAGGAGATACGCAGTATTTT. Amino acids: CASCWTGGRGDTQYF.

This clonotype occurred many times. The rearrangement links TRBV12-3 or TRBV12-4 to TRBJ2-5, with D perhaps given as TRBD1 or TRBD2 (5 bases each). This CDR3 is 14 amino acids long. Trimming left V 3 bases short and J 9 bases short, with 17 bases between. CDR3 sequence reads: CASSLSRDGSAQYF. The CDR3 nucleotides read TGTGCCAGCAGTTTGAGCCGGGACGGGTCGGCCCAGTACTTC.

In nucleotides, the CDR3 is TGTGCCACCAGCAGGGAACTAGCGGGAGGGTTCAATGAGCAGTTCTTC. Protein sequence: CATSRELAGGFNEQFF. J is TRBJ2-1 and V is TRBV15, with 13 bases that match TRBD2. Germline V gives CDR1 LNHNV, CDR2 YYDKDF (reference sequence). The V and J ends lost 3 bases and 6 bases, in that order; junction bases with no gene match: 5. This CDR3 contains 16 residues.

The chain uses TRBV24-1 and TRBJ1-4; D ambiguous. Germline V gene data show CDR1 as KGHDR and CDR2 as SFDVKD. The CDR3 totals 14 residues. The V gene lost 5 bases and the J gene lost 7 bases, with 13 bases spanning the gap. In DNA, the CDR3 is TGTGCCACCAGTGGAGGCCGACGGAGTGAAAAACTGTTTTTT. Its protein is CATSGGRRSEKLFF.

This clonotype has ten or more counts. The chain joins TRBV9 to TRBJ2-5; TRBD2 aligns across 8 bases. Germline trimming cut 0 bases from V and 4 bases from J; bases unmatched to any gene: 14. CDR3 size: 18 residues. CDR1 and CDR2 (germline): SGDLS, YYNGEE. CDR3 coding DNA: TGTGCCAGCAGCGTAGATCACGGGGGGGCCTTATCTATAGAGACCCAGTACTTC. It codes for CASSVDHGGALSIETQYF. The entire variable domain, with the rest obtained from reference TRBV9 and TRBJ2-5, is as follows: DSGVTQTPKHLITATGQRVTLRCSPRSGDLSVYWYQQSLDQGLQFLIQYYNGEERAKGNILERFSAQQFPDLHSELNLSSLELGDSALYFCASSVDHGGALSIETQYFGPGTRLLVL.

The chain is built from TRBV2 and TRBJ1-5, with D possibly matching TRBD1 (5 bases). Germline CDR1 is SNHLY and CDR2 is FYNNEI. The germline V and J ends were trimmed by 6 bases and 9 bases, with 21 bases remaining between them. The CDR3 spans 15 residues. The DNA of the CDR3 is TGTGCCAGCAGCGTTGCGTCGACGGGGGGAGGGCCCCAGCATTTT. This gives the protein CASSVASTGGGPQHF.

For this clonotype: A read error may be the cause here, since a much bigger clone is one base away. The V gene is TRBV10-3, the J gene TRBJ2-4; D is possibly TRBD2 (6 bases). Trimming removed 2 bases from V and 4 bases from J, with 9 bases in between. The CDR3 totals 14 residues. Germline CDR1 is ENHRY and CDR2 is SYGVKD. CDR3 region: CAISEQRGKNIQYF. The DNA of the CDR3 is TGTGCCATCAGTGAGCAACGGGGGAAAAACATTCAGTACTTC.

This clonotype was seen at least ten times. CDR3 DNA sequence: TGTGCCATCAGTGGACGCGTACCAAACACTGAAGCTTTCTTT. Its translation: CAISGRVPNTEAFF. This chain links TRBV10-3 with TRBJ1-1; D uncertain. CDR3 size: 14 residues. The germline gives CDR1 ENHRY, CDR2 SYGVKD. V was clipped by 4 bases and J by 2 bases, with 11 bases between them.

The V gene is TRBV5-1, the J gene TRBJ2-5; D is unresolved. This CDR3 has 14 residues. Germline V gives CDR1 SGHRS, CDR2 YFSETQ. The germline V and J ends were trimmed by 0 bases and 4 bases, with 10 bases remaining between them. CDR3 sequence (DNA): TGCGCCAGCAGCTTGGGACACCCGAGAGAGACCCAGTACTTC. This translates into CASSLGHPRETQYF.

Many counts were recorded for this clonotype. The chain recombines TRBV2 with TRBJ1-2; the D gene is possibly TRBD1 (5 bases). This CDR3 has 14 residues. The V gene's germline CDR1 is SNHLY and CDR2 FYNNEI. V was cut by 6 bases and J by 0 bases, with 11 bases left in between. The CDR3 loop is CASREGPSNYGYTF. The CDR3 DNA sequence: TGTGCCAGCAGGGAGGGACCGTCTAACTATGGCTACACCTTC. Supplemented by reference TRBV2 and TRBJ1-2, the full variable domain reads EPEVTQTPSHQVTQMGQEVILRCVPISNHLYFYWYRQILGQKVEFLVSFYNNEISEKSEIFDDQFSVERPDGSNFTLKIRSTKLEDSAMYFCASREGPSNYGYTFGSGTRLTVV.

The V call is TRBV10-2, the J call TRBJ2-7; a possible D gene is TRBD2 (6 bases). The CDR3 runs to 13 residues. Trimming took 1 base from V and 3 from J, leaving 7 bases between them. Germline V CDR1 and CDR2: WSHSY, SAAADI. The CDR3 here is CASSEWGGYEQYF. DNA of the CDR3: TGCGCCAGCAGTGAGTGGGGAGGCTACGAGCAGTACTTC.

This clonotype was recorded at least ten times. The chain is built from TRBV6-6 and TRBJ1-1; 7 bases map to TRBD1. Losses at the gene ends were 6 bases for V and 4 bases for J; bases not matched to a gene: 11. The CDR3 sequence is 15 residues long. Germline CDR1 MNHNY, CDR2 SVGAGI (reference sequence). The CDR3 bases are TGTGCCAGCAGACGTTCGACAGGGTTGGGCACTGAAGCTTTCTTT. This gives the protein CASRRSTGLGTEAFF.

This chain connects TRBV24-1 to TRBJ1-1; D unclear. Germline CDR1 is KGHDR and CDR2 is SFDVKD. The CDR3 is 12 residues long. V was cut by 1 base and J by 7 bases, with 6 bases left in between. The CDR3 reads CATSDFLGEAFF. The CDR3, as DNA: TGTGCCACCAGTGATTTTCTGGGTGAAGCTTTCTTT.

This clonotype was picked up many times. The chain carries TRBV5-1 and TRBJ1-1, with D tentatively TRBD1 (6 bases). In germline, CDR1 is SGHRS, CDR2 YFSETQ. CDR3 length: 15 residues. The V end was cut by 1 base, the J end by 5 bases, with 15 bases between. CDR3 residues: CASSLIGGGETEAFF. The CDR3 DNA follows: TGCGCCAGCAGCTTGATCGGGGGCGGGGAAACTGAAGCTTTCTTT.

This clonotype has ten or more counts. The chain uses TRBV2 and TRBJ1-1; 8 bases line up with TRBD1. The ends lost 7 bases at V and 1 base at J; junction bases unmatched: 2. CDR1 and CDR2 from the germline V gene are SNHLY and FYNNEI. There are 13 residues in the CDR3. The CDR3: CASKGTGNTEAFF. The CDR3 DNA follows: TGTGCCAGCAAAGGGACAGGGAACACTGAAGCTTTCTTT.

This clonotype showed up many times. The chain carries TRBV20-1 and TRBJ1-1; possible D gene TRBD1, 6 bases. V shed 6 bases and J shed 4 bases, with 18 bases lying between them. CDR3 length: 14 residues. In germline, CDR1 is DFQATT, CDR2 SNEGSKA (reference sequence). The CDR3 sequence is CSARGGGFGTEAFF. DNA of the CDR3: TGCAGTGCCCGAGGGGGGGGCTTTGGCACTGAAGCTTTCTTT.

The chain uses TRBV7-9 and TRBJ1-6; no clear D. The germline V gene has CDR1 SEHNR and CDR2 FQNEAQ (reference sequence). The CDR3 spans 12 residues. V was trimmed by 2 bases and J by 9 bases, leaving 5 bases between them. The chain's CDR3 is CASSLSTSPLHF. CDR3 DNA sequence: TGTGCCAGCAGCTTATCAACTTCACCCCTCCACTTT.